This TCR beta chain was recorded in a study of blood T cells in healthy people across ages. Turning to the study itself: About one barcoded beta molecule per two T cells was the capture yield of template switching.

Germline V gives CDR1 DFQATT, CDR2 SNEGSKA (reference sequence). The CDR3 contains 13 residues. Trimming shortened V by 0 bases and J by 9 bases, and 12 bases separated the two germline ends. The use of a sample-barcoded 5' primer and a J-beta primer mix characterized a second PCR of roughly 7 to 11 cycles. Each single sample gave us at least 2.5 million CDR3-containing paired-end reads. Each CDR3 protein gets one entry after TCRdb re-called the 5' RACE reads with MiXCR. The profile covers 780,000 or so distinct CDR3 sequences, with about 25% appearing a single time and more than 3% taken by the ten largest. Study results and limitations: Significant beta diversity loss was already apparent by age roughly 43, declining roughly linearly.

Comments on this clonotype: As yet, its antigen is unknown.

These data were also filed under a second study, of T cells of mothers and their children. That study reports: Slightly higher but non-significant overlap marked related mother-child pairs versus unrelated pairs.

The source of this sequence is a boy aged 10-17 years in good health. The chain couples TRBV20-1 to TRBJ2-1; tentative D call: TRBD2 (6 bases). Sequenced: blood. CDR3 sequence: CSARDREWSEQFF. In nucleotides, the CDR3 is TGCAGTGCTAGAGACCGGGAGTGGAGTGAGCAGTTCTTC.